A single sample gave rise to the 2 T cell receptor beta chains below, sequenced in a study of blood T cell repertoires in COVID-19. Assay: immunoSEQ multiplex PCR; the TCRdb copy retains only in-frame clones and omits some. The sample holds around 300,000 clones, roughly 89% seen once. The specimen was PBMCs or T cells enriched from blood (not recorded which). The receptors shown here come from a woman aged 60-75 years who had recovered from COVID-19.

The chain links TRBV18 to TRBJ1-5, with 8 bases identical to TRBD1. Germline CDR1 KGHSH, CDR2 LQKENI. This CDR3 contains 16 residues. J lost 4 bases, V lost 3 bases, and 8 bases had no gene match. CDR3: CASSPMTGDWNQPQHF. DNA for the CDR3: TGTGCCAGCTCACCTATGACAGGGGATTGGAATCAGCCCCAGCATTTT.

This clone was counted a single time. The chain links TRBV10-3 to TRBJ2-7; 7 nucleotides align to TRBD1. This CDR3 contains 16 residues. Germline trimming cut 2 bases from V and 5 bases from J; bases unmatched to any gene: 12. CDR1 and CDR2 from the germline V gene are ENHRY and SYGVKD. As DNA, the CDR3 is TGTGCCATCAGTGAGGGGTTTACGAGGGGGCGGAACGAGCAGTACTTC. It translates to CAISEGFTRGRNEQYF.